Listed here are 26 T cell receptor beta chains from one sample, sequenced in a study of cytomegalovirus exposure and HLA in healthy donors. The primer mix had 60 Vbeta and 13 Jbeta primers. Clones were read by immunoSEQ multiplex PCR, and TCRdb kept only the in-frame ones, dropping some. The sample lists 130,000 to 150,000 clones; about four fifths were seen once. The sample taken for sequencing was PBMCs. The receptors here all came from a male donor in good health and CMV-seronegative.

This rearrangement joins TRBV7-2 to TRBJ1-5; D is possibly TRBD1 (5 bases). V was pared by 3 bases and J by 3 bases, with 12 bases between. Germline V gene sequence: CDR1 SGHTA, CDR2 FQGNSA. The CDR3 is 15 amino acids. The CDR3 sequence: CASSFQTDFNQPQHF. As DNA, the CDR3 is TGTGCCAGCAGCTTCCAGACAGACTTCAATCAGCCCCAGCATTTT.

This chain joins TRBV5-1 and TRBJ2-7, with D possibly being TRBD1 (6 bases). Trimming removed 0 bases at V and 6 bases at J, with 16 bases between. The CDR3 has 15 amino acids. CDR1 SGHRS and CDR2 YFSETQ come from the germline V gene. DNA of the CDR3: TGCGCCAGCAGCTTGGCCCAGGGGAACGTCCGCGAGCAGTACTTC. Residues: CASSLAQGNVREQYF.

This clone was counted only a few times. The chain is built from TRBV27 and TRBJ2-7; 10 nucleotides match TRBD1. This CDR3 spans 14 amino acids. Per the germline V gene, CDR1 is MNHEY and CDR2 is SMNVEV (reference sequence). V lost 6 bases to trimming and J lost 1 base; unmatched junction nucleotides: 3. The CDR3 loop is CASRGTGESYEQYF. CDR3 DNA: TGTGCCAGCAGAGGGACAGGGGAGTCCTACGAGCAGTACTTC.

V is TRBV30 and J is TRBJ1-5; 7 positions agree with TRBD1. V lost 0 bases to trimming and J lost 5 bases; unmatched junction nucleotides: 4. In germline, CDR1 is GTSNPN, CDR2 SVGIG (reference sequence). The CDR3 has 14 amino acids. CDR3 protein: CAWSVSGGYQPQHF. The CDR3 bases are TGTGCCTGGAGTGTGTCAGGGGGTTATCAGCCCCAGCATTTT.

This chain uses TRBV29-1 with TRBJ2-2; 8 bases fit TRBD1. The V and J ends lost 0 bases and 6 bases, in that order; junction bases with no gene match: 12. This CDR3 is built from 17 residues. Germline V lookup: CDR1 SQVTM, CDR2 ANQGSEA. DNA of the CDR3: TGCAGCGTTGAAGATTTGAGGACAGGGTACGTCCCCGGGGAGCTGTTTTTT. The encoded protein is CSVEDLRTGYVPGELFF.

V usage is TRBV28 and J usage is TRBJ2-3, with 12 bases that match TRBD2. The ends lost 8 bases at V and 5 bases at J; junction bases unmatched: 8. The CDR3 consists of 15 residues. The germline V gene encodes CDR1 MDHEN and CDR2 SYDVKM. The CDR3, as DNA: TGTGCCAGCCCAGCTAGCGGGAGGGCTGGAGATACGCAGTATTTT. This translates into CASPASGRAGDTQYF.

The chain carries TRBV6-5 and TRBJ2-1; 11 bases line up with TRBD2. With V trimmed by 7 bases and J by 5 bases, 7 bases remained unmatched. CDR1 MNHEY and CDR2 SVGAGI come from the germline V gene. The CDR3 is 15 amino acids. CDR3 nucleotide sequence: TGTGCCAGCACATCTACTAGCGGGGGTAACAATGAGCAGTTCTTC. It specifies CASTSTSGGNNEQFF.

The genes are TRBV5-1 and TRBJ2-1, with 8 bases aligning to TRBD2. V lost 5 bases, J lost 8 bases, and 9 bases stayed unmatched. Germline values: CDR1 SGHRS, CDR2 YFSETQ. The CDR3 covers 14 residues. The CDR3: CASRTSTSADEQFF. The CDR3 region has the DNA TGCGCCAGCAGAACATCGACTAGCGCCGATGAGCAGTTCTTC.

V is TRBV29-1 and J is TRBJ1-4, with D possibly TRBD1 on 6 matching bases. V was pared by 4 bases and J by 7 bases, with 10 bases between. Germline V gene data show CDR1 as SQVTM and CDR2 as ANQGSEA. This CDR3 is 12 amino acids long. As DNA, the CDR3 is TGCAGCGTTGTAGGCAGGGGTGAAAAACTGTTTTTT. Its protein product is CSVVGRGEKLFF.

V and J are TRBV11-2 and TRBJ1-2; D is uncertain. This CDR3 contains 13 residues. Germline V gene lookup returns CDR1 SGHAT and CDR2 FQNNGV. Deletions cut 1 base from V and 8 bases from J, with 11 bases between. CDR3 sequence reads: CASSLGRAGGYTF. CDR3 bases: TGTGCCAGCAGCTTAGGAAGAGCGGGAGGCTACACCTTC.

J is TRBJ2-7 and V is TRBV19; D gene unclear. V was clipped by 5 bases and J by 2 bases, with 7 bases between them. The V gene's germline CDR1 is LNHDA and CDR2 SQIVND (reference sequence). The CDR3 is 12 amino acids. CDR3: CASSSSPYEQYF. CDR3 bases: TGTGCCAGTAGTTCAAGCCCCTACGAGCAGTACTTC.

V usage is TRBV30 and J usage is TRBJ1-2; 10 nucleotides match TRBD1. This CDR3 contains 16 residues. Losses at the gene ends were 0 bases for V and 5 bases for J; bases not matched to a gene: 9. CDR1 and CDR2 from the germline V gene are GTSNPN and SVGIG (reference sequence). In DNA form, the CDR3 reads TGTGCCTGGAGTGTAACAAGGACAGGGGGGAGTTATGGCTACACCTTC. Translating it yields CAWSVTRTGGSYGYTF.

The chain has TRBV19 and TRBJ1-1, with D unclear. This CDR3 is built from 16 residues. V gave up 4 bases and J gave up 0 bases, with 15 bases separating them. Germline CDR1 is LNHDA and CDR2 is SQIVND (reference sequence). This CDR3 is CASSSHYPGMNTEAFF. The CDR3 DNA is TGTGCCAGTAGTAGCCACTACCCCGGGATGAACACTGAAGCTTTCTTT. The full variable domain, its missing parts supplied by reference TRBV19 and TRBJ1-1, is DGGITQSPKYLFRKEGQNVTLSCEQNLNHDAMYWYRQDPGQGLRLIYYSQIVNDFQKGDIAEGYSVSREKKESFPLTVTSAQKNPTAFYLCASSSHYPGMNTEAFFGQGTRLTVV.

The V call is TRBV5-1, the J call TRBJ2-3; 7 bases agree with TRBD1. Trimming removed 0 bases from V and 2 bases from J; junction bases left unmatched: 3. The germline gives CDR1 SGHRS, CDR2 YFSETQ. The CDR3 runs 15 residues. The CDR3 spells CASSLGQGVTDTQYF. DNA of the CDR3: TGCGCCAGCAGCTTGGGACAGGGAGTCACAGATACGCAGTATTTT.

The chain has TRBV21-1 and TRBJ1-4; the D call in the table, TRBD1, was not verified against the DNA. TRBV21-1 is shown as a pseudogene. The CDR3 covers 19 residues. Here the CDR3 DNA reads TGTGCCAGCAGCAAAGCTATGTACTGCTCGGACACCCCTAATGAAAAACTGTTTTTT. Protein product: CASSKAMYCSDTPNEKLFF.

This chain links TRBV5-1 with TRBJ1-1; the D is unclear. Germline CDR1 reads SGHRS; CDR2 reads YFSETQ. Trimming shortened V by 3 bases and J by 0 bases, and 12 bases separated the two germline ends. The CDR3 runs to 15 residues. The CDR3 here is CASSSGLILNTEAFF. CDR3 in DNA: TGCGCCAGCAGCTCCGGACTGATATTGAACACTGAAGCTTTCTTT.

This chain joins TRBV12-5 and TRBJ2-3, with a tentative D call TRBD2 (6 bases). The V gene's germline CDR1 is LGHNT and CDR2 FRNRAP. Trimming cost V 6 bases and J 0 bases, with 13 bases left between them. This CDR3 contains 15 residues. The chain's CDR3 is CASGGRRVSTDTQYF. The CDR3 region has the DNA TGTGCTAGTGGAGGGAGGCGGGTTAGCACAGATACGCAGTATTTT.

This clone was seen only a few times. The rearrangement joins TRBV7-3 to TRBJ2-5; 7 bases map to TRBD1. The length of the CDR3 is 13 residues. Germline trimming cut 5 bases from V and 3 bases from J; bases unmatched to any gene: 3. The germline V gene has CDR1 SGHTA and CDR2 FQGTGA. The CDR3 protein is CASSRGQEETQYF. The CDR3 DNA sequence: TGTGCCAGCAGCCGTGGACAGGAAGAGACCCAGTACTTC.

The chain recombines TRBV6-1 with TRBJ1-2; D ambiguous. Germline V gene sequence: CDR1 MNHNS, CDR2 SASEGT. The CDR3 runs 13 residues. Between the trimmed V and J ends, which lost 7 bases and 7 bases, there was a span of 16 bases. The CDR3 DNA reads as TGTGCCAGCAAAGGACTGGGATTGGGTGGCTACACCTTC. This sequence encodes CASKGLGLGGYTF.

This clone was counted a few times. The V call is TRBV9, the J call TRBJ2-7; D gene unclear. This CDR3 contains 13 residues. V lost 0 bases and J 6 bases, leaving 10 bases between the germline ends. The germline V gene has CDR1 SGDLS and CDR2 YYNGEE. CDR3 region: CASSVAATSEQYF. The DNA for the CDR3 is TGTGCCAGCAGCGTAGCTGCCACTTCCGAGCAGTACTTC.

This sequence joins TRBV10-2 and TRBJ1-4; D is perhaps TRBD1 (5 bases). Trimming took 0 bases from V and 3 from J, leaving 14 bases between them. This CDR3 contains 17 residues. Germline CDR1 reads WSHSY; CDR2 reads SAAADI. CDR3 loop: CASSESTGLGANEKLFF. CDR3 coding DNA: TGCGCCAGCAGTGAGTCGACCGGCTTAGGGGCTAATGAAAAACTGTTTTTT.

This clone was seen once. The chain is built from TRBV11-2 and TRBJ1-1; D might be TRBD1 (5 bases). V was clipped by 4 bases and J by 3 bases, with 18 bases between them. The CDR3 spans 16 residues. CDR1 SGHAT and CDR2 FQNNGV come from the germline V gene. The CDR3 DNA reads TGTGCCAGCAGCTCCCCCCTTGGTGGAGGGGACACTGAAGCTTTCTTT. Translating it yields CASSSPLGGGDTEAFF.

This clone came up once. This chain connects TRBV9 to TRBJ1-1, with TRBD1 identical over 7 bases. The V segment lost 0 bases and the J segment 6 bases; nucleotides outside the gene matches: 8. This CDR3 is 15 amino acids long. Germline V gene lookup returns CDR1 SGDLS and CDR2 YYNGEE. CDR3 coding DNA: TGTGCCAGCAGCGTAGACGGAGGGGGCTTCTCTGAAGCTTTCTTT. Translated: CASSVDGGGFSEAFF.

The rearrangement uses TRBV7-5 and TRBJ1-1; the table's D call, TRBD1, has no DNA check behind it. TRBV7-5 is a pseudogene. This CDR3 is 13 amino acids long. CDR3 in amino acids: CASSKQVLGEAFF. The CDR3 DNA reads TGTGCCAGCAGCAAACAGGTTCTTGGTGAAGCTTTCTTT.

The chain couples TRBV9 to TRBJ2-2, with D possibly matching TRBD2 (6 bases). Germline assignment: CDR1 SGDLS and CDR2 YYNGEE. The CDR3 length is 17 residues. V lost 1 base and J lost 0, with 13 bases in between. CDR3 in DNA: TGTGCCAGCAGCGTACACCATAGCGGAGCGAACACCGGGGAGCTGTTTTTT. It is translated as CASSVHHSGANTGELFF.

This clone came up a few times. The chain carries TRBV5-1 and TRBJ2-1, with D unresolved. The length of the CDR3 is 13 residues. The V gene lost 3 bases and the J gene lost 4 bases, with 8 bases spanning the gap. In germline, CDR1 is SGHRS, CDR2 YFSETQ. Here the CDR3 reads CASSSTGYNEQFF. The DNA for the CDR3 is TGCGCCAGCAGCTCGACCGGGTACAATGAGCAGTTCTTC. The complete variable domain, with remaining parts taken from reference TRBV5-1 and TRBJ2-1, reads KAGVTQTPRYLIKTRGQQVTLSCSPISGHRSVSWYQQTPGQGLQFLFEYFSETQRNKGNFPGRFSGRQFSNSRSEMNVSTLELGDSALYLCASSSTGYNEQFFGPGTRLTVL.